Reported below is one T cell receptor beta chain. This record comes from a study of blood T cell repertoires in COVID-19. Study-level information: The study drew acute and convalescent COVID-19 samples from the United States, Italy and Spain.

Source study methods: Amplification from reference gene primers served as the basis for estimated nucleated cell counts. The method was immunoSEQ multiplex PCR; TCRdb's version includes in-frame clones alone and lacks a portion of them. V, J and clone size are those of that table, while D and trimming were read from the DNA. The sample records 100,000 to 120,000 clones, over 75% being singletons. The CDR3 loop spans 14 amino acids. Germline-derived CDR1 and CDR2 are SGHTA and FQGNSA. Trimming took 4 bases from V and 6 from J; bases not matched to a gene: 7. Sequenced sample: peripheral blood. This clonotype originated in an elderly woman with active or convalescent COVID-19. The chain links TRBV7-2 to TRBJ2-3; 7 nucleotides match TRBD1. In DNA, the CDR3 is TGTGCCAGCAGCTCCCACAGGGGATCGGATACGCAGTATTTT. Protein sequence: CASSSHRGSDTQYF.